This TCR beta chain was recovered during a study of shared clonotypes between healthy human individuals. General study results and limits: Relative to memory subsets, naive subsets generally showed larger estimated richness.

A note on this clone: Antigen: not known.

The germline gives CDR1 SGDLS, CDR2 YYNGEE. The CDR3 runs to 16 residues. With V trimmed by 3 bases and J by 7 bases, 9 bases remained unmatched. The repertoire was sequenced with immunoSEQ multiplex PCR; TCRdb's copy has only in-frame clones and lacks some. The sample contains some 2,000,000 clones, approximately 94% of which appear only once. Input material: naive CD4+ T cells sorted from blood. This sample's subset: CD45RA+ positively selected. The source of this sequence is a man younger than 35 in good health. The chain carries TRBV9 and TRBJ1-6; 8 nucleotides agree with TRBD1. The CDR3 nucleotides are TGTGCCAGCAGCGCTGGAAGGACAGGGACCAATTCACCCCTCCACTTT. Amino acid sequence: CASSAGRTGTNSPLHF.